The T cell receptor beta chain described here comes from a study of cytomegalovirus exposure and HLA in healthy donors. Study observations and caveats: The authors considered a cluster of highly shared sequence variants likely to be a sequencing artifact.

PCR was performed using 60 Vbeta and 13 Jbeta primers. TCRdb's copy holds only in-frame clones and misses some; the assay was immunoSEQ multiplex PCR. The table lists some 140,000 clones, over 60% of them singletons. Note on this clone: What it binds is not known.

The length of the CDR3 is 14 residues. Germline V gene data show CDR1 as SGHRS and CDR2 as YFSETQ. V lost 2 bases, J lost 1 base, and 2 bases stayed unmatched. V usage is TRBV5-1 and J usage is TRBJ1-1, with TRBD1 matching over 7 bases. Sample: PBMCs. The clonotype was recovered from a young man in good health and CMV-seronegative. CDR3 amino acids: CASSLGGENTEAFF. The CDR3, as DNA: TGCGCCAGCAGCTTAGGGGGCGAGAACACTGAAGCTTTCTTT.